This is a list of T cell receptor beta chains from one sample in a study of tumor-infiltrating lymphocytes in primary liver carcinoma. TCRdb redid the calling of the multiplex PCR reads with MiXCR, one entry per CDR3 protein. Of approximately 340,000 distinct CDR3 sequences in the sample, approximately 65% were seen once. Sequenced: peripheral blood. These receptors came from a man aged 40-55 years with primary liver carcinoma and hepatitis B virus infection. The CDR3 runs from the conserved cysteine through the conserved F or W. The order of the fields is clone size, J gene, V gene, D gene, CDR3 protein, CDR3 DNA. A D gene is named only where the DNA matches it firmly. Not every row has a clone size; where given, it reads once, few, many or a size class.

clone_size: NA
j_call: TRBJ2-5
v_call: TRBV19
d_call: TRBD1
cdr3_aa: CASRRQGWDQETQYF
cdr3_nt: TGTGCCAGTAGGAGACAGGGGTGGGACCAAGAGACCCAGTACTTC

clone_size: NA
j_call: TRBJ2-1
v_call: TRBV2
d_call: NA
cdr3_aa: CASSPRGTFSNNEQFF
cdr3_nt: TGTGCCAGCAGCCCGCGCGGGACTTTCTCAAACAATGAGCAGTTCTTC

clone_size: NA
j_call: TRBJ2-7
v_call: TRBV12-3/TRBV12-4
d_call: NA
cdr3_aa: CASRKTGQLYEQYF
cdr3_nt: TGTGCCAGCAGAAAGACAGGTCAGCTTTACGAGCAGTACTTC

clone_size: many
j_call: TRBJ2-1
v_call: TRBV10-3
d_call: NA
cdr3_aa: CAISESQRSSYNEQFF
cdr3_nt: TGTGCCATCAGTGAGTCTCAGCGGAGCTCCTACAATGAGCAGTTCTTC

clone_size: many
j_call: TRBJ2-2
v_call: TRBV11-2
d_call: NA
cdr3_aa: CATTPKERVTGELFF
cdr3_nt: TGTGCCACCACACCCAAGGAGCGGGTCACCGGGGAGCTGTTTTTT

clone_size: many
j_call: TRBJ1-1
v_call: TRBV11-2
d_call: NA
cdr3_aa: CASSARGYTEAFF
cdr3_nt: TGTGCCAGCAGCGCCAGGGGTTACACTGAAGCTTTCTTT

clone_size: many
j_call: TRBJ1-1
v_call: TRBV29-1
d_call: NA
cdr3_aa: CSVEAQHDTEAFF
cdr3_nt: TGCAGCGTTGAGGCTCAGCACGACACTGAAGCTTTCTTT

clone_size: NA
j_call: TRBJ2-7
v_call: TRBV11-2
d_call: NA
cdr3_aa: CASSPQGKYYEQYF
cdr3_nt: TGTGCCAGCAGCCCACAAGGGAAATATTACGAGCAGTACTTC

clone_size: NA
j_call: TRBJ2-1
v_call: TRBV5-1
d_call: NA
cdr3_aa: CASSLDTEQFF
cdr3_nt: TGCGCCAGCAGCCTGGACACTGAGCAGTTCTTC

clone_size: NA
j_call: TRBJ2-4
v_call: TRBV10-3
d_call: NA
cdr3_aa: CAISESRGGNIQYF
cdr3_nt: TGTGCCATCAGTGAGTCCAGGGGGGGAAACATTCAGTACTTC

clone_size: many
j_call: TRBJ2-7
v_call: TRBV6-1
d_call: TRBD1
cdr3_aa: CASRSGQGIGEQYF
cdr3_nt: TGTGCCAGCAGATCGGGACAGGGGATTGGTGAGCAGTACTTC

clone_size: NA
j_call: TRBJ2-1
v_call: TRBV21-1
d_call: NA
cdr3_aa: CASKPQPRNEQFF
cdr3_nt: TGTGCCAGCAAACCACAGCCCCGCAATGAGCAGTTCTTC

clone_size: NA
j_call: TRBJ1-2
v_call: TRBV11-2
d_call: NA
cdr3_aa: CASTLRMDYGYTF
cdr3_nt: TGTGCCAGCACCTTAAGGATGGACTATGGATACACCTTC

clone_size: NA
j_call: TRBJ1-2
v_call: TRBV4-3
d_call: NA
cdr3_aa: CASSQFGPGRDYGYTF
cdr3_nt: TGCGCCAGCAGCCAATTTGGACCGGGGCGAGACTATGGCTACACCTTC

clone_size: many
j_call: TRBJ2-7
v_call: TRBV6-1
d_call: NA
cdr3_aa: CASIAGGGFSYEQYF
cdr3_nt: TGTGCCAGCATTGCGGGTGGGGGGTTCTCCTACGAGCAGTACTTC

clone_size: NA
j_call: TRBJ1-4
v_call: TRBV5-4
d_call: NA
cdr3_aa: CASSIGTNTNEKLFF
cdr3_nt: TGTGCTAGCAGCATCGGGACAAATACTAATGAAAAACTGTTTTTT

clone_size: NA
j_call: TRBJ2-1
v_call: TRBV5-1
d_call: TRBD2
cdr3_aa: CASSMEGGSGREQFF
cdr3_nt: TGCGCCAGCAGCATGGAAGGTGGGAGCGGGAGGGAGCAGTTCTTC

clone_size: NA
j_call: TRBJ1-1
v_call: TRBV11-2
d_call: NA
cdr3_aa: CASNLPRAALVVTFF
cdr3_nt: TGTGCCAGCAACTTACCGAGGGCAGCCCTTGTTGTAACTTTCTTT

clone_size: many
j_call: TRBJ2-3
v_call: TRBV4-2
d_call: TRBD2
cdr3_aa: CASSLTGTSGTDTQYF
cdr3_nt: TGTGCCAGCAGCCTTACCGGGACTAGCGGAACAGATACGCAGTATTTT

clone_size: NA
j_call: TRBJ2-4
v_call: TRBV30
d_call: NA
cdr3_aa: CAWSEGRGNIQYF
cdr3_nt: TGTGCCTGGAGTGAGGGGCGAGGGAACATTCAGTACTTC

clone_size: NA
j_call: TRBJ2-1
v_call: TRBV11-1
d_call: NA
cdr3_aa: CASSSPQSVDAAPGDNEQFF
cdr3_nt: TGTGCCAGCAGCTCCCCTCAGTCAGTAGATGCAGCCCCGGGAGACAATGAGCAGTTCTTC

clone_size: once
j_call: TRBJ2-5
v_call: TRBV6-6
d_call: TRBD1
cdr3_aa: CASSYLRGQGPKEIQYF
cdr3_nt: TGTGCCAGCAGTTACCTCAGGGGACAGGGGCCTAAAGAGATCCAGTACTTC

clone_size: many
j_call: TRBJ2-3
v_call: TRBV7-8
d_call: NA
cdr3_aa: CASSLFGRPSTDTQYF
cdr3_nt: TGTGCCAGCAGCCTATTCGGCAGACCTAGCACAGATACGCAGTATTTT

clone_size: NA
j_call: TRBJ2-5
v_call: TRBV5-1
d_call: TRBD2
cdr3_aa: CASNRGLGLAGEETQYF
cdr3_nt: TGCGCCAGCAACAGGGGTCTAGGACTAGCGGGCGAAGAGACCCAGTACTTC

clone_size: NA
j_call: TRBJ2-7
v_call: TRBV5-6
d_call: TRBD2
cdr3_aa: CASSFAGETVSTYEQYF
cdr3_nt: TGTGCCAGCAGCTTCGCGGGGGAGACAGTATCAACCTACGAGCAGTACTTC

clone_size: once
j_call: TRBJ2-1
v_call: TRBV11-2
d_call: NA
cdr3_aa: CASSSDWNNERFF
cdr3_nt: TGTGCCAGCAGCTCAGATTGGAACAATGAGCGGTTCTTC

clone_size: NA
j_call: TRBJ1-1
v_call: TRBV5-6
d_call: NA
cdr3_aa: CASSFWVGTEAFF
cdr3_nt: TGTGCCAGCAGCTTTTGGGTAGGAACTGAAGCTTTCTTT

clone_size: NA
j_call: TRBJ2-2
v_call: TRBV5-4
d_call: TRBD1
cdr3_aa: CASSGTQGTGELFF
cdr3_nt: TGTGCCAGCAGCGGAACACAGGGGACCGGGGAGCTGTTTTTT

clone_size: NA
j_call: TRBJ2-4
v_call: TRBV6-5
d_call: NA
cdr3_aa: CVSSPNSLAAKNIQYF
cdr3_nt: TGTGTCAGCAGCCCAAATTCACTGGCGGCCAAGAACATTCAGTACTTC

clone_size: NA
j_call: TRBJ1-1
v_call: TRBV6-5
d_call: TRBD1
cdr3_aa: CASSSRTGTTEAFF
cdr3_nt: TGTGCCAGCAGTTCAAGGACAGGGACCACTGAAGCTTTCTTT

clone_size: NA
j_call: TRBJ2-3
v_call: TRBV7-6
d_call: NA
cdr3_aa: CASSITKDTQYF
cdr3_nt: TGTGCCAGCAGCATTACAAAAGATACGCAGTATTTT

clone_size: NA
j_call: TRBJ1-1
v_call: TRBV29-1
d_call: NA
cdr3_aa: CSAGTWTEAFF
cdr3_nt: TGCAGCGCCGGAACATGGACTGAAGCTTTCTTT

clone_size: NA
j_call: TRBJ2-5
v_call: TRBV10-1
d_call: NA
cdr3_aa: CANGLEGYNEQYF
cdr3_nt: TGCGCCAACGGGCTAGAGGGATACAATGAGCAGTACTTC

clone_size: NA
j_call: TRBJ2-2
v_call: TRBV5-1
d_call: TRBD2
cdr3_aa: CASSLAGSGSTGELFF
cdr3_nt: TGCGCCAGCAGCTTGGCCGGTAGCGGGAGCACCGGGGAGCTGTTTTTT

clone_size: NA
j_call: TRBJ2-5
v_call: TRBV11-2
d_call: NA
cdr3_aa: CASSLADPDPRTQYF
cdr3_nt: TGTGCCAGCAGCTTAGCCGACCCGGATCCGAGGACCCAGTACTTC

clone_size: many
j_call: TRBJ2-6
v_call: TRBV10-3
d_call: NA
cdr3_aa: CATLGAAVPSGANVLTF
cdr3_nt: TGTGCCACACTCGGGGCAGCCGTTCCCTCTGGGGCCAACGTCCTGACTTTC

clone_size: NA
j_call: TRBJ2-3
v_call: TRBV10-2
d_call: NA
cdr3_aa: CTSSAGPLTDTQYF
cdr3_nt: TGCACCAGCAGTGCGGGCCCCCTCACAGATACGCAGTATTTT

clone_size: NA
j_call: TRBJ2-1
v_call: TRBV6-2/TRBV6-3
d_call: TRBD2
cdr3_aa: CASSYTAGGRDGQFF
cdr3_nt: TGTGCCAGCAGTTACACTGCGGGAGGAAGAGATGGGCAGTTCTTC

clone_size: many
j_call: TRBJ2-1
v_call: TRBV14
d_call: NA
cdr3_aa: CASSKLASHNEQFF
cdr3_nt: TGTGCCAGCAGCAAGCTAGCCTCGCACAATGAGCAGTTCTTC

clone_size: many
j_call: TRBJ2-1
v_call: TRBV6-1
d_call: TRBD1
cdr3_aa: CASSWTGEGNEQFF
cdr3_nt: TGTGCCAGCAGCTGGACAGGGGAAGGCAATGAGCAGTTCTTC

clone_size: NA
j_call: TRBJ2-1
v_call: TRBV12-3/TRBV12-4
d_call: TRBD2
cdr3_aa: CASSPKAGPAGENEQFF
cdr3_nt: TGTGCCAGCAGCCCTAAGGCTGGACCAGCGGGAGAGAATGAGCAGTTCTTC

clone_size: NA
j_call: TRBJ2-5
v_call: TRBV4-2
d_call: TRBD2
cdr3_aa: CASSQALAGTMSQETQYF
cdr3_nt: TGCGCCAGCAGCCAAGCACTAGCGGGAACGATGAGCCAAGAGACCCAGTACTTC

clone_size: few
j_call: TRBJ2-5
v_call: TRBV10-2
d_call: NA
cdr3_aa: CASSYSGLETQYF
cdr3_nt: TGCGCCAGCAGTTATTCAGGGTTAGAGACCCAGTACTTC

clone_size: NA
j_call: TRBJ2-3
v_call: TRBV30
d_call: TRBD2
cdr3_aa: CAWTRGTKGLRDTQYF
cdr3_nt: TGTGCCTGGACTCGGGGGACTAAGGGGTTGAGGGATACGCAGTATTTT

clone_size: many
j_call: TRBJ2-7
v_call: TRBV12-3/TRBV12-4
d_call: TRBD1
cdr3_aa: CASSSDRSYEQYF
cdr3_nt: TGCGCCAGCAGCTCGGACAGGTCCTACGAGCAGTACTTC

clone_size: few
j_call: TRBJ2-1
v_call: TRBV5-4
d_call: NA
cdr3_aa: CASSQENEQFF
cdr3_nt: TGTGCCAGCAGCCAAGAGAATGAGCAGTTCTTC